This TCR beta chain is drawn from a study of OX40 agonist ivuxolimab in advanced cancers. For the study at large: Patients receiving dose escalation had hepatocellular carcinoma, melanoma, renal cell or head and neck cancer. General study points: Researchers did not determine the expanded peripheral T cells' antigen specificity. CD4+ and CD8+ T cells in blood underwent clonal expansion by week 6 at 0.1 to 3.0 mg/kg.

Produced via immunoSEQ multiplex PCR; TCRdb's table is partial and in-frame only. Among roughly 89,000 clones listed, roughly 91% were seen once. On this clone: Antigen: not known.

The V end lost 3 bases, the J end lost 1 base, and 12 bases lay between the germline ends. The CDR3 covers 15 residues. From germline, CDR1 is LGHNA and CDR2 YSLEER. The rearrangement links TRBV4-3 to TRBJ1-1; D remains unclear. The sample here was CD4+ or CD8+ T cells sorted from blood, taken in a trial of the OX40 agonist ivuxolimab. This clonotype was obtained from an adult with an advanced solid tumor such as melanoma, head and neck, liver or kidney cancer. CDR3 amino acids: CASSHHQTGNTEAFF. CDR3 bases: TGCGCCAGCAGCCACCACCAGACCGGGAACACTGAAGCTTTCTTT.